This T cell receptor (beta chain) was captured by sequencing in a study of cytomegalovirus exposure and HLA in healthy donors. The PCR made use of 60 Vbeta and 13 Jbeta primers. Method: immunoSEQ multiplex PCR; TCRdb's copy keeps in-frame clones and lacks some. The table has about 180,000 clones, around 80% seen once. Broader study findings: Roughly uniform sequencing depth across donors was assumed, possibly incorrectly. The study carried out a later analysis of TCR beta sequences. It associated 15,000 to 20,000 of them with specific HLA alleles at a false discovery rate of 0.05.

Points on this clone: The antigen remains unidentified.

The V and J ends lost 3 bases and 1 base respectively, with 16 bases between them. CDR1 MNHEY and CDR2 SMNVEV come from the germline V gene (reference sequence). The CDR3 is 16 amino acids. Sequencing used PBMCs. The V gene is TRBV27, the J gene TRBJ2-7, with D hard to call. This TCR was sampled from a girl between 10 and 17 years old in good health and CMV-seropositive. The CDR3 region is CASSFTSSSTSYEQYF. The CDR3 DNA sequence: TGTGCCAGCAGTTTTACTTCGTCGAGTACTTCCTACGAGCAGTACTTC.